This T cell receptor beta chain originates from a study of cytomegalovirus exposure and HLA in healthy donors. As regards this clone: Its cognate antigen is unknown.

Germline loops: CDR1 SNHLY, CDR2 FYNNEI. J lost 8 bases, V lost 4 bases, and 3 bases had no gene match. The CDR3 covers 14 residues. A multiplex PCR was run with 60 Vbeta primers and 13 Jbeta primers. The repertoire was sequenced with immunoSEQ multiplex PCR; TCRdb's copy has only in-frame clones and lacks some. The data contain fewer than 150,000 clones, about 79% of them singletons. Regarding the study as a whole: Most of the TCR beta V segments (in an earlier analysis) were productive either about 90% or about 30% of the time.

V gene TRBV2 combines with J gene TRBJ2-2; TRBD2 matches at 11 bases. This TCR derives from a man aged 40-49 years in good health and CMV-seropositive. The sample was PBMCs. The CDR3 sequence is CASSVTSGGGELFF. CDR3 nucleotides: TGTGCCAGCAGTGTCACTAGCGGGGGTGGGGAGCTGTTTTTT.